This TCR beta chain was sequenced in a study of immune evolution from preneoplasia to lung adenocarcinoma. The data were produced by immunoSEQ multiplex PCR, yet TCRdb's version contains in-frame clones alone and is incomplete. The data hold under 2,500 clones, with less than 85% observed a single time. The germline gives CDR1 LGHNA, CDR2 YNFKEQ. With V trimmed by 0 bases and J by 6 bases, 5 bases remained unmatched. This CDR3 contains 15 residues. The study, taken as a whole, reports: From normal lung to invasive adenocarcinoma, top clone frequencies appeared to decrease.

With respect to this clone: Antigen unknown.

The chain recombines TRBV4-2 with TRBJ2-1; 7 nucleotides line up with TRBD2. The sequenced sample consisted of FFPE lung adenocarcinoma in situ tissue. The clonotype was recovered from a person between 70 and 80 years old with lung adenocarcinoma. The CDR3 sequence is CASSQETSSSNEQFF. In nucleotides, the CDR3 is TGTGCCAGCAGCCAAGAGACTAGCAGTTCCAATGAGCAGTTCTTC.